The rows below give T cell receptor beta chains drawn from one sample of a study of tumor and adjacent non-tumor tissue in lung cancer. MiXCR, applied by TCRdb to the multiplex PCR reads, yields one record per CDR3 protein. This sample yields about 200,000 distinct CDR3 sequences, of which 70% to 75% are seen a single time; about 23% belongs to the top ten. The specimen was lung tumor tissue. All receptors come from a man aged 60 to 75 with non-small cell lung cancer. Each CDR3 is given with its conserved first and last residue. Fields, in order: clone size, J gene, D gene, V gene, CDR3 DNA, CDR3 protein. A D gene is named only where the DNA matches it firmly. Some rows mark clone size as missing; the rest say once, few, many or name a class of expanded clone.

clone_size: once; j_call: TRBJ1-1; d_call: TRBD1; v_call: TRBV6-2/TRBV6-3; cdr3_nt: TGTGCCAGCATTTATCGACAGGGCACTGAATCTTTCTTT; cdr3_aa: CASIYRQGTESFF
clone_size: .; j_call: TRBJ2-1; d_call: TRBD2; v_call: TRBV11-3; cdr3_nt: TGTGCCAGCAGCTTCCAAGGGGGACTGGGACTAGGGAAGGAAGAGCAGTTCTTC; cdr3_aa: CASSFQGGLGLGKEEQFF
clone_size: .; j_call: TRBJ1-2; d_call: .; v_call: TRBV6-1; cdr3_nt: TGTGCCAGCAGTGAATGGGGGCGGACCTCTTATTGCTACACCTTC; cdr3_aa: CASSEWGRTSYCYTF
clone_size: .; j_call: TRBJ1-1; d_call: .; v_call: TRBV6-5; cdr3_nt: TGTGTCAGCAGTTATCGAACTACAGGGTTGAGGAACACTGAAGCTTTCTTT; cdr3_aa: CVSSYRTTGLRNTEAFF
clone_size: .; j_call: TRBJ2-7; d_call: .; v_call: TRBV18; cdr3_nt: TGTGCCAGCTCACCCCCCAGCACCTCATACGAGCAGTACTTC; cdr3_aa: CASSPPSTSYEQYF
clone_size: .; j_call: TRBJ1-6; d_call: TRBD1; v_call: TRBV20-1; cdr3_nt: TGCAGTGCTAGTGTAGGGACAGGGAACGGTAATTCACCCCTCCACTTT; cdr3_aa: CSASVGTGNGNSPLHF
clone_size: .; j_call: TRBJ2-1; d_call: .; v_call: TRBV4-1; cdr3_nt: TGCGCCAGCAGCCAAAAGTGGCGGGGAGTGGCAAATGAGCAGTTCTTC; cdr3_aa: CASSQKWRGVANEQFF
clone_size: many; j_call: TRBJ1-2; d_call: .; v_call: TRBV20-1; cdr3_nt: TGCAGTGCTAGAATAGGGGAGACACTCTATAGCTACACCTTC; cdr3_aa: CSARIGETLYSYTF
clone_size: .; j_call: TRBJ1-5; d_call: .; v_call: TRBV4-2; cdr3_nt: TGTGCCAGCAGCCAATCGACGGAACGTCGAGGTCAGCCCCAGCATTTT; cdr3_aa: CASSQSTERRGQPQHF
clone_size: .; j_call: TRBJ2-7; d_call: TRBD1; v_call: TRBV11-3; cdr3_nt: TGTGCCAGCAGCCCGCGCGACAGGGACGAGCTGTACTTC; cdr3_aa: CASSPRDRDELYF
clone_size: .; j_call: TRBJ2-3; d_call: TRBD1; v_call: TRBV13; cdr3_nt: TGTGCCAGCAGCTTGAGGGGACAGGTTACAGATACGCAGTATTTT; cdr3_aa: CASSLRGQVTDTQYF
clone_size: .; j_call: TRBJ2-7; d_call: .; v_call: TRBV6-1; cdr3_nt: TGTGCCAGCAGTGAAGATTATGGGACGGGATCCTACATGCAGTACTTC; cdr3_aa: CASSEDYGTGSYMQYF
clone_size: few; j_call: TRBJ2-1; d_call: .; v_call: TRBV30; cdr3_nt: TGTGCCTGGAGTACCGGGGGCAATGAGCAGTTCTTC; cdr3_aa: CAWSTGGNEQFF
clone_size: .; j_call: TRBJ1-3; d_call: TRBD1; v_call: TRBV12-3/TRBV12-4; cdr3_nt: TGTGCCAGCAGTTTAACCGGGACAGGCTCTGGAAACACCATATATTTT; cdr3_aa: CASSLTGTGSGNTIYF
clone_size: many; j_call: TRBJ1-2; d_call: TRBD1; v_call: TRBV11-1; cdr3_nt: TGTGCCAGCAGCCGGGACAGCGGCTATGGCTACACCTTC; cdr3_aa: CASSRDSGYGYTF
clone_size: .; j_call: TRBJ2-7; d_call: .; v_call: TRBV11-3; cdr3_nt: TGTGCCAGCAGCGTACCCCTTGCGGAGCAGTACTTC; cdr3_aa: CASSVPLAEQYF
clone_size: .; j_call: TRBJ1-1; d_call: .; v_call: TRBV7-2; cdr3_nt: TGTGCCAGCAGCTTTGATTGGGCAAGGGAAGCTTTCTTT; cdr3_aa: CASSFDWAREAFF
clone_size: once; j_call: TRBJ2-7; d_call: .; v_call: TRBV20-1; cdr3_nt: TGCTGTGCTAGAGAAGCCAGCACCCCCGACCAGTACTTC; cdr3_aa: CCAREASTPDQYF
clone_size: .; j_call: TRBJ1-2; d_call: .; v_call: TRBV6-6; cdr3_nt: TGTGCCAGCGAGCCACCCCTGCACTATGGCTACACCTTC; cdr3_aa: CASEPPLHYGYTF
clone_size: few; j_call: TRBJ1-4; d_call: TRBD1; v_call: TRBV20-1; cdr3_nt: TGCAGTGCTGGGGACAGGCGGCGAGGAGGCGAAAAACTGTTTTTT; cdr3_aa: CSAGDRRRGGEKLFF
clone_size: .; j_call: TRBJ1-2; d_call: TRBD1; v_call: TRBV4-2; cdr3_nt: TGTGCCAGCAGCCAATATGGGCAGGGGGCAAGGGACTACACCTTC; cdr3_aa: CASSQYGQGARDYTF
clone_size: .; j_call: TRBJ1-5; d_call: .; v_call: TRBV19; cdr3_nt: TGTGCCAGTAGTATGCTCAGGGGAGGGGACCAGCATTTT; cdr3_aa: CASSMLRGGDQHF
clone_size: .; j_call: TRBJ1-5; d_call: TRBD1; v_call: TRBV6-1; cdr3_nt: TGTGCCAGCACCTGGACAGGGGTCAGCTATCAGGCCCAGCATTTT; cdr3_aa: CASTWTGVSYQAQHF
clone_size: once; j_call: TRBJ2-6; d_call: TRBD1; v_call: TRBV11-2; cdr3_nt: TGTGCCAGCAACTTAGTTCCAAAGGACAGGCCCTCTGGGGCCAACGCCCTGATTTTC; cdr3_aa: CASNLVPKDRPSGANALIF
clone_size: many; j_call: TRBJ1-3; d_call: .; v_call: TRBV11-2; cdr3_nt: TGTGCCAGCAGCTTAGACCGGAGCTCTGGAAACACCATATATTTT; cdr3_aa: CASSLDRSSGNTIYF
clone_size: many; j_call: TRBJ2-1; d_call: .; v_call: TRBV11-2; cdr3_nt: TGTGCCAGCAGTTCCCAATATCAGGGTTCCAACAATGAGCAGTTCTTC; cdr3_aa: CASSSQYQGSNNEQFF
clone_size: many; j_call: TRBJ2-1; d_call: .; v_call: TRBV6-2/TRBV6-3; cdr3_nt: TGTGCCAGCAGTTACCTCTTCGGAGACTATGACAATGAGCAGTTCTTC; cdr3_aa: CASSYLFGDYDNEQFF
clone_size: few; j_call: TRBJ2-1; d_call: TRBD2; v_call: TRBV19; cdr3_nt: TGTGCCAGTAGTACCAGAAGAGCGGGAGGGATGTTCTTC; cdr3_aa: CASSTRRAGGMFF
clone_size: .; j_call: TRBJ2-2; d_call: .; v_call: TRBV5-1; cdr3_nt: TGCGCCAGCAGCCCGGGAGACAGGGACACCGGGGAGCTGTTTTTT; cdr3_aa: CASSPGDRDTGELFF
clone_size: .; j_call: TRBJ1-5; d_call: .; v_call: TRBV28; cdr3_nt: TGTGCCGGCAGTACAGAGGGGGGGTACATTCAGCCCCAGCATTTT; cdr3_aa: CAGSTEGGYIQPQHF
clone_size: .; j_call: TRBJ1-1; d_call: .; v_call: TRBV7-8; cdr3_nt: TGTGCCAGCACTCAAGGGTCCAGGAACACTGAAGCTTTCTTT; cdr3_aa: CASTQGSRNTEAFF
clone_size: .; j_call: TRBJ2-7; d_call: .; v_call: TRBV9; cdr3_nt: TGTGCCAGCCTCCCGGTAGCGAAGAATCGGGAGCAGTACTTC; cdr3_aa: CASLPVAKNREQYF
clone_size: few; j_call: TRBJ2-5; d_call: TRBD2; v_call: TRBV5-4; cdr3_nt: TGTGCCAGCAGCTTGGAGACTAGCGGGGGAAAGACCCAGTACTTC; cdr3_aa: CASSLETSGGKTQYF
clone_size: .; j_call: TRBJ2-3; d_call: TRBD2; v_call: TRBV20-1; cdr3_nt: TGCAGTCCTAGGGGTAGCAGCGGGGGGGCTGGTACGCAGTATTTT; cdr3_aa: CSPRGSSGGAGTQYF
clone_size: .; j_call: TRBJ2-1; d_call: .; v_call: TRBV5-1; cdr3_nt: TGCGCCAGCAGCTTGCTACAAACTGAGCAGTTCTTC; cdr3_aa: CASSLLQTEQFF
clone_size: .; j_call: TRBJ1-1; d_call: .; v_call: TRBV11-3; cdr3_nt: TGTGCCAGCTGCCGGTTGGGGGCAGATGAAGCTTTCTTT; cdr3_aa: CASCRLGADEAFF
clone_size: .; j_call: TRBJ1-1; d_call: .; v_call: TRBV29-1; cdr3_nt: TGCAGCGTTGAAGGTGGATTCGCTGAAGTTTCCTTT; cdr3_aa: CSVEGGFAEVSF
clone_size: .; j_call: TRBJ2-3; d_call: .; v_call: TRBV11-1; cdr3_nt: TGTGCCTGTAGCTTATTAAATACGCAGTATTTT; cdr3_aa: CACSLLNTQYF
clone_size: .; j_call: TRBJ1-6; d_call: .; v_call: TRBV4-1; cdr3_nt: TGCGCCAGGAGCCAAGAGGCGATTCCACCCCTCCACTTT; cdr3_aa: CARSQEAIPPLHF
clone_size: .; j_call: TRBJ2-2; d_call: .; v_call: TRBV6-1; cdr3_nt: TGTGCCAGCAGTGAAGTCCCTTTGAGGCAAGACACCGGGGAGCTGTTTTTT; cdr3_aa: CASSEVPLRQDTGELFF